The T cell receptor beta chain under discussion was sequenced for a study of identical twins (TCRdb year 2016). Study-wide context: The study deep-sequenced TCR alpha and beta repertoires from monozygotic twins, unrelated adults of various ages and cord blood to test whether fetal clonotypes persist. To rule out contamination, the twin experiments were replicated at different times with different library preparation protocols.

This clonotype was seen ten or more times. Its binding antigen is unknown. Base qualities are not at hand, and no much larger clone is one base apart. The library came from 5' RACE. TCRdb names Illumina HiSeq 2000 as the instrument used. Template switching added a universal primer binding site, and the final cDNA carried a unique molecular identifier that allowed TCR cDNA molecules to be counted accurately. Specific primers in the conserved constant-segment region were used to synthesize first-strand cDNA for TCR alpha and beta chains. To control for contamination, every cDNA library carried two barcodes: a SMART-Mk sample barcode plus Illumina barcodes. TruSeq adapter sequences along with Illumina sample barcodes were introduced in two successive PCR steps. TCR alpha and beta cDNA libraries were sequenced on the Illumina HiSeq platform with custom primers. Processing in the source paper ran as follows. Unique molecular identifiers were extracted from raw reads with MiGEC, and CDR3 positions were determined with MiXCR. Recombination models were inferred per individual with the repgenHMM and IGoR tools using an EM algorithm. Shared clonotypes were analyzed with the tcR package in R, and sharing was normalized by the product of cloneset sizes. To study raw recombination free of thymic and clonal selection effects, out-of-frame nonproductive sequences were analyzed. TCRdb reprocessing: public reads trimmed at Q25 with fastp, clones called with MiXCR, in-frame beta chains kept. Each record represents a unique CDR3 protein, reported with the most common genes and DNA among its rows. What appears here as the V and J calls and clone size reflects TCRdb's work, not the paper's. Across this sample there are a few hundred thousand distinct CDR3 sequences, with under 12% seen only once. Of the sample, 9% to 10% falls within the top ten clones.

Every donor in the study was a healthy Caucasian. Miltenyi CD45RO+ enrichment and human naive T-cell isolation kits were used to isolate memory (CD45RO+) and naive T cells from PBMC. Broader findings and caveats from the paper: Out-of-frame TCR alpha sequences shared between twins showed an excess of low generation-probability sequences compared with coincidental sharing between unrelated individuals. Because the same donors could not be followed over many years, the conclusions depended on cross-sectional statistical analysis. The excess sharing between twins in beta out-of-frame sequences was weaker because fewer shared sequences reduced the signal-to-noise ratio. In monozygotic twins, recombination models systematically underestimated out-of-frame TCR alpha sharing, but the models matched the sharing seen between unrelated individuals. Fewer insertions were carried by abundant cord blood beta clonotypes; a weaker similar trend was observed in young adult naive repertoires, while no such trend was observed in memory repertoires. Invariant T cells such as MAIT and iNKT could partly confound zero-insertion analyses, though diverse VJ usage argued against this for most clonotypes.

CDR1 and CDR2 are read off the germline V gene as MDHEN and SYDVKM. V lost 6 bases and J lost 3 bases; the stretch between them is 21 bases long. The CDR3 sequence holds 16 residues, the cysteine and phenylalanine included. The DNA shown is the 48-base CDR3, in frame from base 1. This TCR derives from a man aged 50 to 60 in good health. The chain employs TRBV28 and TRBJ2-7; the D match is possibly TRBD1 or TRBD2, with 6 bases aligned in each. Source material: memory T cells sorted from blood. Interpreted using the paper, the cell subset or site label stands for: CD45RO+ enriched T cells. The nucleotide sequence is TGTGCCAGCAGGCAACAGACAGGAGGGGGAAGCTACGAGCAGTACTTC. It translates as CASRQQTGGGSYEQYF.